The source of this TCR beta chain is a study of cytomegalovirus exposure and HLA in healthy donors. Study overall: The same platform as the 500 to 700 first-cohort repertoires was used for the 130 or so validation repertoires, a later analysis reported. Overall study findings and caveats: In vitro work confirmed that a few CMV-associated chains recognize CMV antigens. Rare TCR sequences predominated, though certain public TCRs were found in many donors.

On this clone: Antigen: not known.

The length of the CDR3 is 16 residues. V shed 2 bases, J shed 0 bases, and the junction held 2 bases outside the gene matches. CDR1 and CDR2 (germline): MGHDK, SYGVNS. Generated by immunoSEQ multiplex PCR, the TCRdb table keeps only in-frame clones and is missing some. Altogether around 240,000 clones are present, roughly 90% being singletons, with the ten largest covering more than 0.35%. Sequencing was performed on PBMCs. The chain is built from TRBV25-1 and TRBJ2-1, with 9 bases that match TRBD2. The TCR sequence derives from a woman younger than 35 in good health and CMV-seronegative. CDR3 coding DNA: TGTGCCAGCAGTGAAAGAGCGGGAGGCTCCTACAATGAGCAGTTCTTC. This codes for CASSERAGGSYNEQFF.